The 9 T cell receptor beta chains in this list originate from one sample, sequenced in a study of shared clonotypes between healthy human individuals. Assay used: immunoSEQ multiplex PCR; TCRdb lists only in-frame clones, some missing. The sample gives about 660,000 clones, 74% of which show up once; roughly 1.7% is in the top ten. Material for sequencing was memory CD4+ T cells sorted from blood. Subset of the sample: CD45RA-negative fraction. These receptors were obtained from a woman aged 30 to 39 in good health.

The rearrangement joins TRBV27 to TRBJ1-5, with 9 bases lining up with TRBD1. The V gene's germline CDR1 is MNHEY and CDR2 SMNVEV (reference sequence). This CDR3 is built from 17 residues. V shed 5 bases, J shed 4 bases, and the junction held 12 bases outside the gene matches. The CDR3 bases are TGTGCCAGCAGTCCCTTCGTCGGGACAGGGCGTAATCAGCCCCAGCATTTT. Amino acids: CASSPFVGTGRNQPQHF.

The chain couples TRBV5-1 to TRBJ2-1; D is ambiguous. V dropped 0 bases and J dropped 5 bases, with 12 bases sitting between them. From germline, CDR1 is SGHRS and CDR2 YFSETQ. The CDR3 consists of 15 residues. The CDR3 sequence is CASSLVPAAHNEQFF. CDR3 in DNA: TGCGCCAGCAGCTTGGTTCCGGCAGCGCACAATGAGCAGTTCTTC.

Details on this clone: A much larger clone differs by one base, so this may be a read error. Other nucleotide sequences in the sample specify the same CDR3. This chain connects TRBV11-2 to TRBJ1-2; D call uncertain. The V and J ends lost 3 bases and 1 base respectively, with 6 bases between them. This CDR3 spans 13 amino acids. Looked up from germline, CDR1 is SGHAT and CDR2 is FQNNGV. CDR3 loop: CASSFDGNYGYTF. As DNA, the CDR3 is TGTGCCAGCAGCTTCGACGGTAACTATGGCTACACCTTC. Variable domain in full (rest from reference TRBV11-2 and TRBJ1-2): EAGVAQSPRYKIIEKRQSVAFWCNPISGHATLYWYQQILGQGPKLLIQFQNNGVVDDSQLPKDRFSAERLKGVDSTLKIQPAKLEDSAVYLCASSFDGNYGYTFGSGTRLTVV.

This chain connects TRBV5-1 to TRBJ1-2; 7 bases are a match to TRBD1. Looked up from germline, CDR1 is SGHRS and CDR2 is YFSETQ. The CDR3 runs 13 residues. Trimming took 4 bases from V and 4 from J; bases not matched to a gene: 4. CDR3 in amino acids: CASSPTGVYGYTF. The CDR3 region has the DNA TGCGCCAGCAGCCCTACAGGGGTCTATGGCTACACCTTC.

This clone was observed a few times. V and J are TRBV19 and TRBJ1-2; no clear D gene. V was shortened by 5 bases and J by 4 bases, with 11 bases between the two germline ends. The CDR3 is 13 amino acids. Germline assignment: CDR1 LNHDA and CDR2 SQIVND (reference sequence). CDR3 coding DNA: TGTGCCAGTAGTCTCCTTGGCAGCTATGGCTACACCTTC. This codes for CASSLLGSYGYTF.

The chain employs TRBV5-6 and TRBJ2-7; 7 nucleotides line up with TRBD1. The CDR3 is 13 residues long. The V and J ends lost 5 bases and 2 bases, in that order; junction bases with no gene match: 4. Germline V gene data show CDR1 as SGHDT and CDR2 as YYEEEE. CDR3 in DNA: TGTGCCAGCAGAAGGCAGGGGGCCTACGAGCAGTACTTC. Translated, it gives CASRRQGAYEQYF.

The chain recombines TRBV28 with TRBJ2-7, with D perhaps TRBD1 (5 bases). V shed 1 base and J shed 4 bases, with 14 bases lying between them. Germline CDR1 and CDR2: MDHEN and SYDVKM. The CDR3 totals 15 residues. CDR3: CASSLFGRASYEQYF. CDR3 in DNA: TGTGCCAGCAGTTTATTCGGCAGGGCGTCTTACGAGCAGTACTTC. Full variable domain (rest looked up from reference TRBV28 and TRBJ2-7): DVKVTQSSRYLVKRTGEKVFLECVQDMDHENMFWYRQDPGLGLRLIYFSYDVKMKEKGDIPEGYSVSREKKERFSLILESASTNQTSMYLCASSLFGRASYEQYFGPGTRLTVT.

The chain is built from TRBV6-5 and TRBJ1-2; D is ambiguous. Germline CDR1 MNHEY, CDR2 SVGAGI. The CDR3 covers 10 residues. The V end lost 5 bases, the J end lost 8 bases, and 6 bases lay between the germline ends. The CDR3: CASSEWGYTF. The CDR3 DNA sequence: TGTGCCAGCAGTGAGTGGGGCTACACCTTC.

This clone was seen just once. The chain couples TRBV5-1 to TRBJ1-1; D is uncertain. CDR3 length equals 16 residues. Between the trimmed V and J ends, which lost 4 bases and 3 bases, there was a span of 19 bases. Germline V gene sequence: CDR1 SGHRS, CDR2 YFSETQ. CDR3 bases: TGCGCCAGCAGCCTTCCGCGGGGTAACGAGTACACTGAAGCTTTCTTT. It translates to CASSLPRGNEYTEAFF.